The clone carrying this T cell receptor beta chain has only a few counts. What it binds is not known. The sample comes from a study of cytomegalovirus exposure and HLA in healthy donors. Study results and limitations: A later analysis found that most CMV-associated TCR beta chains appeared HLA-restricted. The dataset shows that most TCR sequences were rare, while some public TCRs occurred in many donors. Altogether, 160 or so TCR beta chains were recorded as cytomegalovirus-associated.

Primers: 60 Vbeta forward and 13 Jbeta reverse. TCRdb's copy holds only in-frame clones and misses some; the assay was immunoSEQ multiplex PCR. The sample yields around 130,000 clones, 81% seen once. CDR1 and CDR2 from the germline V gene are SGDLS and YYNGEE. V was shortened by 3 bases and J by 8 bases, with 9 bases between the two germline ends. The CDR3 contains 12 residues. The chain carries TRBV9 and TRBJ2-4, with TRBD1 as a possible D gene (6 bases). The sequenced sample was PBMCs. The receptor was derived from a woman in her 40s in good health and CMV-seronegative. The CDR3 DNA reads TGTGCCAGCAGCGGTGAGGGGGACATTCAGTACTTC. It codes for CASSGEGDIQYF.